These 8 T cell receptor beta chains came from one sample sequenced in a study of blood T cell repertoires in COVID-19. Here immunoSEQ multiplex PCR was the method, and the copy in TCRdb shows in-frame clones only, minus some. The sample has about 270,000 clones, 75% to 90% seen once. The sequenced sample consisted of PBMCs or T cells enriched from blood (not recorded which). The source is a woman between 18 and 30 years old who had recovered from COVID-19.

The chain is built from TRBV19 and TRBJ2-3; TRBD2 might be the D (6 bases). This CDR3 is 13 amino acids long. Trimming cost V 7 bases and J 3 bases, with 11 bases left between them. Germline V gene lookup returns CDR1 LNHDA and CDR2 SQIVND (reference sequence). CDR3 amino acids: CASTAGGTDTQYF. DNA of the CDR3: TGTGCCAGTACCGCCGGGGGAACAGATACGCAGTATTTT.

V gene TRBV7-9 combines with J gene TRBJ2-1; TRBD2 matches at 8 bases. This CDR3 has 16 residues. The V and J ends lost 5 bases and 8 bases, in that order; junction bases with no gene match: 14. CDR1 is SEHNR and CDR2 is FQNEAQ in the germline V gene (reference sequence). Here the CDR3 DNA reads TGTGCCAGCAGCCCCCCGCGGGGGGCCCCTCGGCATGAGCAGTTCTTC. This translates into CASSPPRGAPRHEQFF.

The CDR3 region is CASSFTGTSGLGEQFF. CDR3 sequence (DNA): TGCGCCAGCAGCTTTACCGGGACTAGCGGTTTGGGGGAGCAGTTCTTC. V is TRBV4-1 and J is TRBJ2-1; 11 positions match TRBD2. The CDR3 has 16 amino acids. Germline CDR1 reads MGHRA; CDR2 reads YSYEKL. J was trimmed by 10 bases and V by 5 bases; bases with no gene match: 13.

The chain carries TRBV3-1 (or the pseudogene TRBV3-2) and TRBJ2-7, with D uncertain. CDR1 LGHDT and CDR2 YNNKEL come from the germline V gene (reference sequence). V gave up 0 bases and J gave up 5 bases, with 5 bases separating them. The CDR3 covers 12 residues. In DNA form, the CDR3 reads TGTGCCAGCAGCCAAGATGTCAACGAGCAGTACTTC. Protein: CASSQDVNEQYF.

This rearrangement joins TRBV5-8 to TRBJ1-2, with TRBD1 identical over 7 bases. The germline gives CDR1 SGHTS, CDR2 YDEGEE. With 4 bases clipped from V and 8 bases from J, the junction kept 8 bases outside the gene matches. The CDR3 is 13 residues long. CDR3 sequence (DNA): TGTGCCAGCAGCGTTGACAGGGTGCTGGGCTACACCTTC. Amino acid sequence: CASSVDRVLGYTF.

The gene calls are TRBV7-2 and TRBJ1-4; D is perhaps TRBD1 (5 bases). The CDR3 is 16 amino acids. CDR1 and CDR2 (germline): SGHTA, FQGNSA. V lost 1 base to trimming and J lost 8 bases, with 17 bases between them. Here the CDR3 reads CASSLDPRAGSEKLFF. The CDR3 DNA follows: TGTGCCAGCAGCTTAGATCCCAGGGCCGGGTCGGAAAAACTGTTTTTT.

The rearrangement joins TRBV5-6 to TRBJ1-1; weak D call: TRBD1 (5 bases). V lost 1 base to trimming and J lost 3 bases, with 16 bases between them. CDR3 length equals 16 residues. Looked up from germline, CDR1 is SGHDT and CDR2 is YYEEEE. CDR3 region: CASSLMGFGADTEAFF. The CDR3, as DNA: TGTGCCAGCAGCTTGATGGGGTTTGGGGCAGACACTGAAGCTTTCTTT.

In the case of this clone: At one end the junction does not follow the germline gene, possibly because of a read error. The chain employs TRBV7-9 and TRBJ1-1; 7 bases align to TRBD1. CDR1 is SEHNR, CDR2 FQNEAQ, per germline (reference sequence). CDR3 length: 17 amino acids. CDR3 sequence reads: CASSQLPGQPMNTESFF. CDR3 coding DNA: TGTGCCAGCAGCCAACTCCCGGGACAGCCGATGAACACTGAATCTTTCTTT. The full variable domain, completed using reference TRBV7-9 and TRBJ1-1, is DTGVSQNPRHKITKRGQNVTFRCDPISEHNRLYWYRQTLGQGPEFLTYFQNEAQLEKSRLLSDRFSAERPKGSFSTLEIQRTEQGDSAMYLCASSQLPGQPMNTESFFGQGTRLTVV.